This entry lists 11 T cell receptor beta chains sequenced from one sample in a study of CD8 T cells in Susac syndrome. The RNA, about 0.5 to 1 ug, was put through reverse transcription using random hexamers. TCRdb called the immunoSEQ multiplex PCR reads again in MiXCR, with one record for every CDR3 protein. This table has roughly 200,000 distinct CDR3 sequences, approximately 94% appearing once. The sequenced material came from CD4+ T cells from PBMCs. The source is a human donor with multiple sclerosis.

CDR3 in amino acids: CASSVEIGAGGRNTQYF. Here the CDR3 DNA reads TGTGCCAGCAGCGTAGAGATCGGGGCGGGGGGTCGAAATACGCAGTATTTT. The rearrangement links TRBV9 to TRBJ2-3, with 8 bases lining up with TRBD2. V trimming: 0 bases; J trimming: 7 bases; junction bases outside the gene matches: 13. The CDR3 spans 17 residues. The germline V gene has CDR1 SGDLS and CDR2 YYNGEE. Combining the CDR3 with reference TRBV9 and TRBJ2-3 gives the whole variable domain DSGVTQTPKHLITATGQRVTLRCSPRSGDLSVYWYQQSLDQGLQFLIQYYNGEERAKGNILERFSAQQFPDLHSELNLSSLELGDSALYFCASSVEIGAGGRNTQYFGPGTRLTVL.

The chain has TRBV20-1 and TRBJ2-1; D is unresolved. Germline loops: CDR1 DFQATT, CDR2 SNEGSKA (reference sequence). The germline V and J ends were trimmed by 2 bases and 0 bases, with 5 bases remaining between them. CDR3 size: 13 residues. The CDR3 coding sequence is TGCAGTGCTAGAACTCGCTCCTACAATGAGCAGTTCTTC. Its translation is CSARTRSYNEQFF.

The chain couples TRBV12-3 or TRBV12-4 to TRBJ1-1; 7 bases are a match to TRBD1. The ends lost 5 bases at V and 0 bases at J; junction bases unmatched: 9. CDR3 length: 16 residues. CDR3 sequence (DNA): TGTGCCAGCAGTCCATGGGGACAGATAATGAACACTGAAGCTTTCTTT. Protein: CASSPWGQIMNTEAFF.

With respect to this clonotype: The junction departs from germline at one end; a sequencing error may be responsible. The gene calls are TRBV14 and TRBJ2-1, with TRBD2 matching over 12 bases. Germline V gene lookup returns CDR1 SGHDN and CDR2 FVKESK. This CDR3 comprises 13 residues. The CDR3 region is CASSPSSGRGQTF. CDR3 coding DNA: TGTGCCAGCAGCCCGTCTAGCGGGAGGGGGCAAACCTTC. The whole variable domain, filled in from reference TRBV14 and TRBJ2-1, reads EAGVTQFPSHSVIEKGQTVTLRCDPISGHDNLYWYRRVMGKEIKFLLHFVKESKQDESGMPNNRFLAERTGGTYSTLKVQPAELEDSGVYFCASSPSSGRGQTFGPGTRLTVL.

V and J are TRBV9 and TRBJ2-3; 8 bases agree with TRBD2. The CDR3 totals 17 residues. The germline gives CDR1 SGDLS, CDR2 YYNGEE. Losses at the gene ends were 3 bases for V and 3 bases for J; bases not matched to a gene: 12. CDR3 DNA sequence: TGTGCCAGCAGCGCACTAGCGGCGGCTCTTCCGACAGATACGCAGTATTTT. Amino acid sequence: CASSALAAALPTDTQYF. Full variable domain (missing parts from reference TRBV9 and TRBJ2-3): DSGVTQTPKHLITATGQRVTLRCSPRSGDLSVYWYQQSLDQGLQFLIQYYNGEERAKGNILERFSAQQFPDLHSELNLSSLELGDSALYFCASSALAAALPTDTQYFGPGTRLTVL.

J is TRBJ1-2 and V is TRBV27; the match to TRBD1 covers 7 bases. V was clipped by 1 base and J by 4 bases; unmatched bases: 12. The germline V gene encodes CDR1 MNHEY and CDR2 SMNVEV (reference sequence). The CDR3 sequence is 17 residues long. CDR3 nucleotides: TGTGCCAGCAGTTTATGGGCAGGGGGGACTCGCAGCTATGGCTACACCTTC. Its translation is CASSLWAGGTRSYGYTF.

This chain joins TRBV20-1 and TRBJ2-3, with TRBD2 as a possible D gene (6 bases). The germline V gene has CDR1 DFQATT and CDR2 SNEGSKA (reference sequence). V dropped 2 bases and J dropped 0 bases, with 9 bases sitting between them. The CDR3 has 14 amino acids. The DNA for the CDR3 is TGCAGTGCTAGATGGGGGACTAGCACAGATACGCAGTATTTT. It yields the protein CSARWGTSTDTQYF.

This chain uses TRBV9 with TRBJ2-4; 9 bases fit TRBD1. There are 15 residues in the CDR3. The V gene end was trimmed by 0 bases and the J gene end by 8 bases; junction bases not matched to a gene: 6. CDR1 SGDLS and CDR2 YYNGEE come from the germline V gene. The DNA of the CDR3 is TGTGCCAGCAGCGTAGGGGACAGGGACCTTCACATTCAGTACTTC. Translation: CASSVGDRDLHIQYF.

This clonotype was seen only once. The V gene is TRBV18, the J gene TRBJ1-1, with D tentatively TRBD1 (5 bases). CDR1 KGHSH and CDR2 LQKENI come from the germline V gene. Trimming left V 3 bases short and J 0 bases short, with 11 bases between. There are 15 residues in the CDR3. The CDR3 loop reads CASSPAGHMNTEAFF. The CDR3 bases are TGTGCCAGCTCACCTGCAGGACACATGAACACTGAAGCTTTCTTT.

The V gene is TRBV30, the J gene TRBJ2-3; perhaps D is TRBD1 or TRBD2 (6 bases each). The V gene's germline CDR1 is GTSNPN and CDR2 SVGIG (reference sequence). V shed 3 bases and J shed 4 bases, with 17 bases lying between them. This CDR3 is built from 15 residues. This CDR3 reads CAWRTRKGGADTQYF. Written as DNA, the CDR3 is TGTGCCTGGAGGACTAGGAAGGGGGGAGCAGATACGCAGTATTTT.

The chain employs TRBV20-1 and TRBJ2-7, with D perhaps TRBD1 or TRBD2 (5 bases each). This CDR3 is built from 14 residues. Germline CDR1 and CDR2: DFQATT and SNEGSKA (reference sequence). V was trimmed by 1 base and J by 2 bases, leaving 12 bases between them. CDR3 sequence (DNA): TGCAGTGCTAGAGTTGGGACCAATACCTACGAGCAGTACTTC. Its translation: CSARVGTNTYEQYF.